One T cell receptor beta chain is described in this entry. The antigen remains undetermined. Germline lookup yields CDR1 SQVTM and CDR2 ANQGSEA. J gave up 2 bases and V 3 bases, and 6 bases lay outside the gene matches. The CDR3 contains 14 residues. This sample stems from a study of beta chain features in type 1 diabetes. Study findings and constraints: The study notes PCR might favor shorter templates equally in patients and controls. Type 1 diabetes patients had TCRB CDR3s that were shorter (moderately but significantly so) in all four CD4+ subsets. Over-representation of high TCR-expressing cells was a possible consequence of cDNA sequencing.

Isolated RNA was reverse transcribed in full, so expressed TCRB transcripts were sequenced. Here immunoSEQ multiplex PCR was the method, and the copy in TCRdb shows in-frame clones only, minus some. The sample has hundreds of thousands of clones, roughly an eighth seen once; the top ten hold around 0.022%. CD4+ naive, central memory, regulatory and stem cell-like memory subsets were isolated by sorting on CD45RO/CCR7/CD25/CD127/CD95/CD27. Every sorted population was more than 95% pure. The receptor was isolated from a man aged 18 to 29 with type 1 diabetes. The material sequenced was naive CD4+ T cells from blood. The rearrangement uses TRBV29-1 and TRBJ1-2; 7 bases match TRBD1. DNA for the CDR3: TGCAGCGTTGACGCAATGACAGGGAACTATGGCTACACCTTC. Its protein is CSVDAMTGNYGYTF.